The 14 T cell receptor beta chains listed next were all sequenced from one sample in a study of response to subunit inactivated influenza vaccine. TCRdb passed the RT-PCR reads through MiXCR, listing each CDR3 protein once. The repertoire holds roughly 780,000 distinct CDR3 sequences, 18% seen once, with under 13% in the top ten. The sequences come from PBMCs from blood, collected about 5 days after vaccination. The source of these receptors is a man aged 50-60 years who received an inactivated influenza vaccine.

This clonotype was detected a few times. This sequence joins TRBV5-1 and TRBJ2-2, with 9 bases fitting TRBD2. V lost 7 bases and J lost 6; bases outside the gene matches: 13. CDR1 SGHRS and CDR2 YFSETQ come from the germline V gene. The CDR3 consists of 16 residues. The CDR3 is CASLPVGLAGPGELFF. The CDR3 bases are TGCGCCAGCTTACCCGTCGGGCTAGCGGGACCCGGGGAGCTGTTTTTT.

This clonotype has a count of ten or more. The chain is built from TRBV7-9 and TRBJ1-2; the D is unclear. This CDR3 is built from 15 residues. CDR1 and CDR2 from the germline V gene are SEHNR and FQNEAQ (reference sequence). V lost 1 base, J lost 0 bases, and 9 bases lay in between. The CDR3: CASSLEGGANYGYTF. For the CDR3, the DNA is TGTGCCAGCAGCTTAGAAGGCGGAGCTAACTATGGCTACACCTTC.

The chain links TRBV24-1 to TRBJ2-7; 7 nucleotides agree with TRBD2. This CDR3 is 16 amino acids long. V lost 3 bases, J lost 5 bases, and 12 bases stayed unmatched. The germline CDR1 and CDR2 sequences are KGHDR and SFDVKD. The CDR3 sequence is CATSDPEGPGGHEQYF. CDR3 nucleotide sequence: TGTGCCACCAGTGATCCCGAGGGACCGGGAGGCCACGAGCAGTACTTC.

Remarks on this clonotype: Possible read error: a much larger clone is one base away. CDR3 protein: CASSFRFSSYEQYF. Written as DNA, the CDR3 is TGTGCCAGCAGTTTCAGGTTCTCCTCCTACGAGCAGTACTTC. The chain has TRBV28 and TRBJ2-7, with D unclear. V lost 3 bases, J lost 0 bases, and 9 bases lay in between. The CDR3 totals 14 residues. The germline gives CDR1 MDHEN, CDR2 SYDVKM. Drawing the rest from reference TRBV28 and TRBJ2-7, the complete variable domain is DVKVTQSSRYLVKRTGEKVFLECVQDMDHENMFWYRQDPGLGLRLIYFSYDVKMKEKGDIPEGYSVSREKKERFSLILESASTNQTSMYLCASSFRFSSYEQYFGPGTRLTVT.

A few counts support this clonotype. V is TRBV7-9 and J is TRBJ2-4, with 8 bases identical to TRBD1. Looked up from germline, CDR1 is SEHNR and CDR2 is FQNEAQ (reference sequence). The ends lost 1 base at V and 2 bases at J; junction bases unmatched: 7. The CDR3 has 17 residues. Here the CDR3 DNA reads TGTGCCAGCAGCTTAGGTCCAGGGGGCAGAACCAAAAACATTCAGTACTTC. Translated: CASSLGPGGRTKNIQYF.

This clonotype appeared once. The V call is TRBV2, the J call TRBJ2-1; D is perhaps TRBD1 (5 bases). This CDR3 is built from 15 residues. From germline, CDR1 is SNHLY and CDR2 FYNNEI. Trimming stripped 6 bases from V and 8 bases from J, with 20 bases between. The CDR3, as DNA: TGTGCCAGCAGCCAGTCGTGGGCAGGGCTCGATGAGCAGTTCTTC. Translated: CASSQSWAGLDEQFF.

This clonotype was found a few times. The chain has TRBV7-8 and TRBJ2-5, with 9 bases that match TRBD2. With 5 bases clipped from V and 3 bases from J, the junction kept 4 bases outside the gene matches. The CDR3 covers 14 residues. Germline values: CDR1 SGHVS, CDR2 FQNEAQ. The CDR3 region is CASSRGLAKETQYF. The CDR3 region has the DNA TGTGCCAGCAGCCGAGGACTAGCGAAAGAGACCCAGTACTTC.

This clonotype was detected many times. V and J are TRBV6-2 or TRBV6-3 and TRBJ1-2, with D perhaps matching TRBD1 (5 bases). CDR1 and CDR2 (germline): MNHEY, SVGEGT. The CDR3 runs 12 residues. The ends were cut back, 5 bases at V and 4 bases at J, with 8 bases in the middle. CDR3 nucleotides: TGTGCCAGCAGTCAGGGTGTCTATGGCTACACCTTC. Protein sequence: CASSQGVYGYTF.

Only a few counts were recorded for this clonotype. The CDR3 nucleotides are TGCAGTGCTAGAGATCTCAGAGTTGAAGCTTTCTTT. Residues: CSARDLRVEAFF. This chain uses TRBV20-1 with TRBJ1-1; D not certain. Trimming removed 0 bases at V and 7 bases at J, with 9 bases between. Germline V CDR1 and CDR2: DFQATT, SNEGSKA (reference sequence). The CDR3 has 12 amino acids.

This clonotype was detected only a few times. The chain recombines TRBV30 with TRBJ2-1, with 9 bases lining up with TRBD2. The CDR3 contains 15 residues. CDR1 is GTSNPN and CDR2 is SVGIG in the germline V gene (reference sequence). V shed 0 bases, J shed 6 bases, and the junction held 6 bases outside the gene matches. CDR3 amino acids: CAWSVRGLAFNEQFF. DNA of the CDR3: TGTGCCTGGAGTGTACGTGGACTAGCGTTCAATGAGCAGTTCTTC.

The rearrangement uses TRBV6-1 and TRBJ1-6, with a tentative D call TRBD1 (5 bases). V was trimmed by 6 bases and J by 9 bases, leaving 21 bases between them. Germline V gene data show CDR1 as MNHNS and CDR2 as SASEGT. The CDR3 contains 16 residues. The CDR3 loop is CASSPRTNQRVSPLHF. The CDR3 DNA is TGTGCCAGCAGCCCAAGGACAAACCAAAGGGTTTCACCCCTCCACTTT.

In this sample, this clonotype turned up a few times. The V and J genes are TRBV10-2 and TRBJ2-7; D is unclear. Germline V gives CDR1 WSHSY, CDR2 SAAADI. This CDR3 has 13 residues. V shed 8 bases and J shed 0 bases, with 11 bases lying between them. As DNA, the CDR3 is TGCGCCAGCGCTGTAGGTGGCTCCTACGAGCAGTACTTC. It yields the protein CASAVGGSYEQYF.

V and J are TRBV7-3 and TRBJ2-7, with D uncertain. The V gene's germline CDR1 is SGHTA and CDR2 FQGTGA. V gave up 5 bases and J gave up 4 bases, with 9 bases separating them. This CDR3 has 12 amino acids. CDR3 sequence (DNA): TGTGCCAGCAGCCCAGTAAAGTACGAGCAGTACTTC. Translated, it gives CASSPVKYEQYF.

This clonotype has a handful of counts. The chain couples TRBV7-9 to TRBJ1-1, with D tentatively TRBD1 (5 bases). Germline lookup yields CDR1 SEHNR and CDR2 FQNEAQ (reference sequence). Trimming removed 0 bases at V and 0 bases at J, with 11 bases between. The CDR3 runs to 16 residues. The CDR3 DNA follows: TGTGCCAGCAGCTTAGCCCCAGGGAATGTGAACACTGAAGCTTTCTTT. The encoded protein is CASSLAPGNVNTEAFF.